This T cell receptor beta chain was sequenced in a study of blood T cell repertoires in COVID-19. Residents of approximately 25 US areas, aged roughly 18 to 90 years, made up the participants. CDR1 is KGHDR and CDR2 is SFDVKD in the germline V gene. V lost 8 bases to trimming and J lost 5 bases, with 21 bases between them. The CDR3 contains 15 residues. The method was immunoSEQ multiplex PCR; TCRdb's version includes in-frame clones alone and lacks a portion of them. The sample shows 470,000 or so clones, 87% of them seen only once. The TCR originated in a woman aged 18-29 years with acute COVID-19. The chain uses TRBV24-1 and TRBJ2-7, with TRBD1 as a possible D gene (5 bases). What was sequenced was PBMCs or T cells enriched from blood (not recorded which). The CDR3 DNA follows: TGTGCCACCATTAGTAGGGGTCCCTTACTACACGAGCAGTACTTC. Protein: CATISRGPLLHEQYF.